Listed below are T cell receptor beta chains from one sample, sequenced in a study of technical replicates of blood from a few donors. Here immunoSEQ multiplex PCR was the method, and the copy in TCRdb shows in-frame clones only, minus some. The repertoire includes around 68,000 clones, about 97% of them detected once, and approximately 0.26% sits in the top ten. The source material was T cells isolated from PBMCs. The source is a human donor in good health. Each CDR3 is given with its conserved first and last residue. Each record gives: V gene, CDR3 protein.

V: TRBV30; CDR3: CAWSAGEPDTQYF
V: TRBV29-1; CDR3: CSVEPEAFF
V: TRBV7-8; CDR3: CASSLTRERYEQYF
V: TRBV27; CDR3: CASSLYRGVGSNQPQHF
V: TRBV19; CDR3: CASSVDGEETQYF
V: TRBV9; CDR3: CASSSQGRELFF
V: TRBV4-2; CDR3: CASSQGLAGGYEQYF
V: TRBV4-2; CDR3: CASSQEGEGQPEQFF
V: TRBV28; CDR3: CASSLRVGGVEKLFF
V: TRBV18; CDR3: CASSPAAGFVEELFF
V: TRBV9; CDR3: CASSVDDSSGANVLTF
V: TRBV4-2; CDR3: CASSQLQTGSGNTIYF
V: TRBV9; CDR3: CASSVGGQANEKLFF
V: TRBV10-3; CDR3: CAIRTGTGSTEAFF
V: TRBV4-3; CDR3: CASSQGSRLSTDTQYF
V: TRBV9; CDR3: CASSVGQSAYEQYF
V: TRBV7-3; CDR3: CASSGGTGELFF
V: TRBV21-1; CDR3: CASYKRTNEKLFF
V: TRBV6-5; CDR3: CASSYGAGVFPDTQYF
V: TRBV30; CDR3: CAWGQGSRAQPQHF
V: TRBV11-1; CDR3: CASSLVMGQNTGELFF
V: TRBV19; CDR3: CASSLTRGEKLFF
V: TRBV4-1; CDR3: CASSRAGPYGYTF
V: TRBV5-5; CDR3: CASGQGWGLEQYF
V: TRBV30; CDR3: CAWSADRGNQPQHF
V: TRBV19; CDR3: CASSRGTEELSNQPQHF
V: TRBV27; CDR3: CASKERAGGIYEQYF
V: TRBV6-5; CDR3: CASSYSPGQGHGYTF
V: TRBV30; CDR3: CAWSVGGEGYTF
V: TRBV21-1; CDR3: CASSKEVQGSDTQYF
V: TRBV27; CDR3: CASSSSGNVGSNQPQHF
V: TRBV18; CDR3: CASSPSRSTETQYF
V: TRBV28; CDR3: CASSSSGTGDYGYTF
V: TRBV2; CDR3: CASSPGTSTYEQYF
V: TRBV27; CDR3: CASSRGTAGNGVSNQPQHF
V: TRBV9; CDR3: CASSVYDGAETQYF
V: TRBV2; CDR3: CASNVQGFDTGELFF
V: TRBV11-3; CDR3: CASSLYGTSGNEQFF
V: TRBV5-6; CDR3: CASSPRGVNEQYF
V: TRBV11-2; CDR3: CASSLVLLMTGTEAFF
V: TRBV6-5; CDR3: CASSYLISGANVLTF
V: TRBV7-6; CDR3: CASSFQGDQPQHF
V: TRBV6-1; CDR3: CASSEKTGFEQFF
V: TRBV4-1; CDR3: CASSQDPPAGGIKTQYF
V: TRBV19; CDR3: CASSIGWTGGAQGKTQYF
V: TRBV2; CDR3: CASSESSGQYF
V: TRBV6-6; CDR3: CASSLPNEQFF
V: TRBV2; CDR3: CASRQGAETQYF
V: TRBV2; CDR3: CASLYGNGAEKLFF
V: TRBV13; CDR3: CASSIQTEINGYTF
V: TRBV19; CDR3: CASNRRSTDTQYF
V: TRBV6-5; CDR3: CASSYFTRAAGEKLFF
V: TRBV5-6; CDR3: CASSLMTGQEYTIYF
V: TRBV5-3; CDR3: CARGWTSPSNEQFF
V: TRBV9; CDR3: CASSDRDRPYEQYF
V: TRBV4-3; CDR3: CASSQDQRAYEQYF
V: TRBV7-9; CDR3: CASSFRSGLAEDYTGELFF
V: TRBV6-4; CDR3: CASRRDLTDTQYF
V: TRBV30; CDR3: CAWSVTGAETQYF